These 6 T cell receptor beta chains originate from one sample sequenced in a study of cytomegalovirus exposure and HLA in healthy donors. With 60 Vbeta and 13 Jbeta primers, the PCR was carried out. Here immunoSEQ multiplex PCR was the method, and the copy in TCRdb shows in-frame clones only, minus some. The sample holds approximately 77,000 clones, over 60% seen once. What was sequenced was PBMCs. The source of these receptors is a man aged 35 to 55 in good health and CMV-seronegative.

J is TRBJ2-4 and V is TRBV19; 8 bases are a match to TRBD1. With 3 bases clipped from V and 2 bases from J, the junction kept 12 bases outside the gene matches. Per germline, CDR1 LNHDA and CDR2 SQIVND (reference sequence). CDR3 length equals 18 residues. CDR3 protein: CASSILPGQGTTKNIQYF. For the CDR3, the DNA is TGTGCCAGTAGTATCCTTCCTGGACAGGGAACAACCAAAAACATTCAGTACTTC.

This clone was counted a few times. The rearrangement uses TRBV4-2 and TRBJ2-3, with 10 bases lining up with TRBD2. From germline, CDR1 is LGHNA and CDR2 YNFKEQ. The J segment lost 4 bases and the V segment lost 0 bases, leaving 7 bases of the junction unmatched. This CDR3 comprises 17 residues. The CDR3 nucleotides read TGTGCCAGCAGCCAAGATCTAGCGGGAGAAGAGGCAGATACGCAGTATTTT. Protein product: CASSQDLAGEEADTQYF.

This clone showed up just once. V usage is TRBV4-1 and J usage is TRBJ2-2; possibly TRBD1 for D (5 bases). This CDR3 is 14 amino acids long. V was clipped by 5 bases and J by 1 base, with 8 bases between them. Germline V gene lookup returns CDR1 MGHRA and CDR2 YSYEKL. The CDR3 DNA follows: TGCGCCAGCAGCAAACAGGAGAACACCGGGGAGCTGTTTTTT. It translates to CASSKQENTGELFF.

The chain uses TRBV5-4 and TRBJ2-2; 9 positions match TRBD2. J gave up 5 bases and V 1 base, and 3 bases lay outside the gene matches. CDR1 and CDR2 (germline): SGHNT, YYREEE (reference sequence). The CDR3 has 15 amino acids. CDR3 residues: CASSLSGRSTGELFF. For the CDR3, the DNA is TGTGCCAGCAGCTTGAGCGGGAGGAGTACCGGGGAGCTGTTTTTT. Variable domain in full (rest from reference TRBV5-4 and TRBJ2-2): ETGVTQSPTHLIKTRGQQVTLRCSSQSGHNTVSWYQQALGQGPQFIFQYYREEENGRGNFPPRFSGLQFPNYSSELNVNALELDDSALYLCASSLSGRSTGELFFGEGSRLTVL.

V gene TRBV6-1 combines with J gene TRBJ2-1, with a weak D call TRBD2 (6 bases). The ends were cut back, 0 bases at V and 6 bases at J, with 9 bases in the middle. The CDR3 runs 14 residues. Germline assignment: CDR1 MNHNS and CDR2 SASEGT. The CDR3 sequence: CASSEAWDFNEQFF. The DNA of the CDR3 is TGTGCCAGCAGTGAAGCCTGGGACTTCAATGAGCAGTTCTTC.

V and J are TRBV13 and TRBJ2-1; 9 positions match TRBD2. From germline, CDR1 is PRHDT and CDR2 FYEKMQ (reference sequence). Losses at the gene ends were 1 base for V and 9 bases for J; bases not matched to a gene: 13. CDR3 length: 17 amino acids. The DNA of the CDR3 is TGTGCCAGCAGCTTAGTAGGAGTAGCGGGAGTTTCTTTTGAGCAGTTCTTC. It is translated as CASSLVGVAGVSFEQFF. Supplemented by reference TRBV13 and TRBJ2-1, the full variable domain reads AAGVIQSPRHLIKEKRETATLKCYPIPRHDTVYWYQQGPGQDPQFLISFYEKMQSDKGSIPDRFSAQQFSDYHSELNMSSLELGDSALYFCASSLVGVAGVSFEQFFGPGTRLTVL.